This T cell receptor (beta chain) was sequenced for a study of OX40 agonist ivuxolimab in advanced cancers. Study context: Ivuxolimab is an agonistic anti-OX40 (CD134) antibody, and patients were treated with it. Study outcomes and limitations: By week 6 at 0.1 to 3.0 mg/kg, blood CD4+ and CD8+ T cells had expanded clonally.

Worth noting for this clone: Antigen: not known.

The table came from immunoSEQ multiplex PCR; TCRdb's copy has only in-frame clones and leaves some out. Of under 70,000 clones in the sample, 80% to 90% are singletons; the top ten hold roughly 6.5%. This sample comprised CD4+ or CD8+ T cells sorted from blood, obtained in a trial of the OX40 agonist ivuxolimab. The TCR originated in an adult with an advanced solid tumor such as melanoma, head and neck, liver or kidney cancer.

The CDR3 nucleotides are TGCGCCAGCAGCCATTACGGGACTTGGGATTCAGAGCAGTACTTC. Protein: CASSHYGTWDSEQYF. V gene TRBV4-3 combines with J gene TRBJ2-7, with D perhaps matching TRBD2 (6 bases). This CDR3 is built from 15 residues. Germline assignment: CDR1 LGHNA and CDR2 YSLEER. The V gene lost 3 bases and the J gene lost 7 bases, with 19 bases spanning the gap.